The next 32 T cell receptor beta chains were all read from a single sample in a study of a mutant IDH1 vaccine in newly diagnosed glioma. Specified time point: baseline, week 1 (first vaccination visit). Treatment meaning: pre-vaccination baseline after standard-of-care therapy. Profiled with immunoSEQ multiplex PCR; TCRdb holds only in-frame clones, not every one. Counted here are 24,000 or so clones, about 92% occurring once; the ten biggest clones make up around 1.2%. The material sequenced was PBMCs, taken from a glioma patient treated with radiotherapy, temozolomide or both. Source of these receptors: a man in his forties with glioma.

The genes are TRBV19 and TRBJ1-5; no clear D gene. V was pared by 1 base and J by 6 bases, with 10 bases between. The V gene's germline CDR1 is LNHDA and CDR2 SQIVND (reference sequence). The CDR3 is made up of 14 amino acids. The CDR3 sequence: CASSIVVSVQPQHF. In nucleotides, the CDR3 is TGTGCCAGTAGTATAGTTGTGTCCGTTCAGCCCCAGCATTTT. The variable domain in full, with the rest retrieved from reference TRBV19 and TRBJ1-5, is DGGITQSPKYLFRKEGQNVTLSCEQNLNHDAMYWYRQDPGQGLRLIYYSQIVNDFQKGDIAEGYSVSREKKESFPLTVTSAQKNPTAFYLCASSIVVSVQPQHFGDGTRLSIL.

The rearrangement joins TRBV7-6 to TRBJ2-3; tentative D call: TRBD1 (5 bases). CDR1 is SGHVS, CDR2 FNYEAQ, per germline. The V and J ends lost 1 base and 1 base respectively, with 9 bases between them. The CDR3 contains 15 residues. DNA of the CDR3: TGTGCCAGCAGCTTAGACACACAGGGCACAGATACGCAGTATTTT. This codes for CASSLDTQGTDTQYF.

V gene TRBV6-1 combines with J gene TRBJ2-7; D not resolved. The CDR3 is made up of 15 amino acids. In germline, CDR1 is MNHNS, CDR2 SASEGT. V gave up 6 bases and J gave up 0 bases, with 15 bases separating them. CDR3 bases: TGTGCCAGCAGCCACCCGAGAGGAAGCTCCTACGAGCAGTACTTC. Protein product: CASSHPRGSSYEQYF.

Only one count was recorded for this clone. The J gene is TRBJ2-7, the V gene TRBV13; D gene ambiguous. Looked up from germline, CDR1 is PRHDT and CDR2 is FYEKMQ (reference sequence). This CDR3 contains 16 residues. Trimming took off 5 bases at V and 2 bases at J, with 19 bases between the two ends. CDR3 loop: CASSPPSTTQAYEQYF. The CDR3 DNA follows: TGTGCCAGCAGCCCACCCTCTACCACCCAGGCCTACGAGCAGTACTTC.

In nucleotides, the CDR3 is TGTGCCAGCAGCTTTAAAGGGGGCAACACCGGGGAGCTGTTTTTT. Its translation is CASSFKGGNTGELFF. The chain recombines TRBV7-2 with TRBJ2-2; TRBD1 aligns across 7 bases. The V and J ends lost 3 bases and 2 bases, in that order; junction bases with no gene match: 3. Germline CDR1 is SGHTA and CDR2 is FQGNSA. The CDR3 has 15 amino acids.

V and J are TRBV6-5 and TRBJ2-7, with 11 bases fitting TRBD1. Trimming at V came to 9 bases and at J to 7 bases, leaving 11 bases not matched to a gene. The germline V gene has CDR1 MNHEY and CDR2 SVGAGI. The CDR3 extends over 14 amino acids. This CDR3 reads CASWVGTGGYEQYF. CDR3 DNA sequence: TGTGCCAGTTGGGTCGGGACAGGGGGTTATGAGCAGTACTTC.

The chain has TRBV27 and TRBJ1-1; TRBD1 is a possible D gene (6 bases). Deletions cut 5 bases from V and 0 bases from J, with 16 bases between. CDR1 and CDR2 from the germline V gene are MNHEY and SMNVEV (reference sequence). This CDR3 is 16 amino acids long. CDR3 amino acids: CASSPLGAGLNTEAFF. Here the CDR3 DNA reads TGTGCCAGCAGTCCGCTGGGGGCTGGGCTGAACACTGAAGCTTTCTTT.

The V gene is TRBV6-5, the J gene TRBJ1-3, with TRBD1 matching over 9 bases. V shed 5 bases, J shed 3 bases, and the junction held 5 bases outside the gene matches. Germline V CDR1 and CDR2: MNHEY, SVGAGI. The CDR3 runs 15 residues. CDR3 loop: CASSGTGSGGNTIYF. For the CDR3, the DNA is TGTGCCAGCAGTGGGACAGGGAGCGGTGGAAACACCATATATTTT.

The chain combines TRBV19 with TRBJ1-5; possible D gene TRBD1, 6 bases. The CDR3 contains 15 residues. V was pared by 6 bases and J by 2 bases, with 14 bases between. Germline CDR1 reads LNHDA; CDR2 reads SQIVND (reference sequence). CDR3 sequence reads: CASRRTVSGNQPQHF. The DNA for the CDR3 is TGTGCCAGTAGGCGGACAGTGTCCGGCAATCAGCCCCAGCATTTT.

The V and J genes are TRBV28 and TRBJ2-7, with 9 bases aligning to TRBD1. Germline-derived CDR1 and CDR2 are MDHEN and SYDVKM. The ends lost 11 bases at V and 7 bases at J; junction bases unmatched: 6. The CDR3 sequence is 11 residues long. The CDR3, as DNA: TGTGCCGCGACAGGGGGGTGGGAGCAGTACTTC. Translating it yields CAATGGWEQYF. The full variable domain, completed using reference TRBV28 and TRBJ2-7, is DVKVTQSSRYLVKRTGEKVFLECVQDMDHENMFWYRQDPGLGLRLIYFSYDVKMKEKGDIPEGYSVSREKKERFSLILESASTNQTSMYLCAATGGWEQYFGPGTRLTVT.

CDR3 protein: CASIKGIDYGYTF. The CDR3 bases are TGTGCCAGCATCAAAGGGATAGACTATGGCTACACCTTC. The chain has TRBV5-6 and TRBJ1-2, with D unresolved. Germline assignment: CDR1 SGHDT and CDR2 YYEEEE. CDR3 length: 13 amino acids. The ends were cut back, 6 bases at V and 3 bases at J, with 12 bases in the middle. Full variable domain (rest looked up from reference TRBV5-6 and TRBJ1-2): DAGVTQSPTHLIKTRGQQVTLRCSPKSGHDTVSWYQQALGQGPQFIFQYYEEEERQRGNFPDRFSGHQFPNYSSELNVNALLLGDSALYLCASIKGIDYGYTFGSGTRLTVV.

This clone was observed a single time. The chain is built from TRBV4-2 and TRBJ2-1; D is possibly TRBD2 (6 bases). From germline, CDR1 is LGHNA and CDR2 YNFKEQ. The CDR3 runs 16 residues. Between the trimmed V and J ends, which lost 0 bases and 3 bases, there was a span of 12 bases. For the CDR3, the DNA is TGTGCCAGCAGCCAAGAGTTAGACGGGGGCTACAATGAGCAGTTCTTC. Amino acids: CASSQELDGGYNEQFF.

This clone was seen once. The genes are TRBV5-1 and TRBJ2-7, with 9 bases aligning to TRBD1. The CDR3 consists of 17 residues. V lost 0 bases, J lost 0 bases, and 7 bases stayed unmatched. CDR1 SGHRS and CDR2 YFSETQ come from the germline V gene. CDR3 coding DNA: TGCGCCAGCAGCTTGGGTTCGGGGACAGGGAGCTCCTACGAGCAGTACTTC. Its translation is CASSLGSGTGSSYEQYF.

V gene TRBV19 combines with J gene TRBJ2-5; D not resolved. CDR1 and CDR2 from the germline V gene are LNHDA and SQIVND (reference sequence). Between the trimmed V and J ends, which lost 4 bases and 8 bases, there was a span of 11 bases. The CDR3 totals 12 residues. The CDR3 sequence is CASSTPAGTQYF. CDR3 coding DNA: TGTGCCAGTAGTACTCCCGCTGGCACCCAGTACTTC.

This chain connects TRBV5-1 to TRBJ2-1; 7 positions agree with TRBD1. Trimming took 2 bases from V and 9 from J; bases not matched to a gene: 8. CDR3 size: 14 residues. Looked up from germline, CDR1 is SGHRS and CDR2 is YFSETQ. Written as DNA, the CDR3 is TGCGCCAGCAGCTTACCCGACAGGGAGAGTGAGCAGTTCTTC. Amino acids: CASSLPDRESEQFF.

The rearrangement uses TRBV6-1 and TRBJ2-7, with D perhaps TRBD2 (7 bases). Germline CDR1 is MNHNS and CDR2 is SASEGT. Trimming pared 2 bases from V and 3 bases from J, leaving 14 bases between. The CDR3 has 15 amino acids. In nucleotides, the CDR3 is TGTGCCAGCAGTGAATTACAGGGAGGGCACTACGAGCAGTACTTC. Translated, it gives CASSELQGGHYEQYF.

The V call is TRBV11-2, the J call TRBJ1-6; D is undetermined. The CDR3 is 16 amino acids. V lost 8 bases to trimming and J lost 9 bases, with 23 bases between them. Germline V gene data show CDR1 as SGHAT and CDR2 as FQNNGV. CDR3 in amino acids: CASSSAGSGNRSPLHF. The CDR3 DNA reads as TGTGCCAGCTCCTCCGCGGGGTCTGGAAATCGTTCACCCCTCCACTTT.

The V and J genes are TRBV7-2 and TRBJ2-2; TRBD1 aligns across 11 bases. CDR3 length: 15 residues. The trim removed 3 bases at V and 7 bases at J, leaving 4 bases unmatched. Germline CDR1 SGHTA, CDR2 FQGNSA. CDR3 in amino acids: CASSFGQGAFGELFF. CDR3 nucleotides: TGTGCCAGCAGCTTCGGACAGGGGGCCTTCGGGGAGCTGTTTTTT.

This clone has a single count. The rearrangement links TRBV9 to TRBJ2-7, with unresolved D. This CDR3 has 14 residues. Trimming shortened V by 3 bases and J by 2 bases, and 12 bases separated the two germline ends. CDR1 is SGDLS, CDR2 YYNGEE, per germline. The CDR3 protein is CASSDPSSPYEQYF. The CDR3 bases are TGTGCCAGCAGCGATCCTTCGTCCCCCTACGAGCAGTACTTC.

The chain couples TRBV7-2 to TRBJ2-7; the match to TRBD2 covers 8 bases. The CDR3 contains 15 residues. The V gene end was trimmed by 5 bases and the J gene end by 3 bases; junction bases not matched to a gene: 9. Germline V lookup: CDR1 SGHTA, CDR2 FQGNSA. The CDR3 nucleotides read TGTGCCAGCAGCCCTTACGCGGGGGGATTCTACGAGCAGTACTTC. It translates to CASSPYAGGFYEQYF.

The chain joins TRBV5-1 to TRBJ2-3; weak D call: TRBD2 (5 bases). Germline CDR1 is SGHRS and CDR2 is YFSETQ. This CDR3 spans 14 amino acids. With 5 bases removed from V and 5 bases from J, the gap between germline ends came to 15 bases. The CDR3 loop reads CASRRGSGRDTQYF. In DNA form, the CDR3 reads TGCGCCAGCAGGAGAGGATCGGGGAGAGATACGCAGTATTTT.

The J gene is TRBJ2-7, the V gene TRBV15; 10 bases map to TRBD1. Germline V CDR1 and CDR2: LNHNV, YYDKDF (reference sequence). Germline trimming cut 2 bases from V and 3 bases from J; bases unmatched to any gene: 4. CDR3 length: 15 amino acids. The CDR3 here is CATSRSGTGDYEQYF. CDR3 coding DNA: TGTGCCACCAGCAGATCCGGGACAGGGGACTACGAGCAGTACTTC.

The chain joins TRBV5-5 to TRBJ1-1, with D possibly TRBD1 on 6 matching bases. V was pared by 1 base and J by 4 bases, with 11 bases between. Germline values: CDR1 SGHKS, CDR2 YYEKEE (reference sequence). The length of the CDR3 is 14 residues. Here the CDR3 reads CASSLTGHGTEAFF. CDR3 in DNA: TGTGCCAGCAGCTTGACAGGGCACGGCACTGAAGCTTTCTTT.

J is TRBJ2-2 and V is TRBV5-1, with TRBD1 matching 8 bases. Germline CDR1 and CDR2: SGHRS and YFSETQ. This CDR3 is built from 15 residues. With 0 bases clipped from V and 4 bases from J, the junction kept 2 bases outside the gene matches. In DNA, the CDR3 is TGCGCCAGCAGCTTGGCCACAGGGGGCACCGGGGAGCTGTTTTTT. Its translation is CASSLATGGTGELFF.

The V gene is TRBV13, the J gene TRBJ2-7, with 11 bases lining up with TRBD2. The CDR3 contains 16 residues. The V gene end was trimmed by 6 bases and the J gene end by 5 bases; junction bases not matched to a gene: 12. CDR1 PRHDT and CDR2 FYEKMQ come from the germline V gene (reference sequence). CDR3 DNA: TGTGCCAGCAGTTCGACTTCTAGCGGGAGGCGCCACGAGCAGTACTTC. Translating gives CASSSTSSGRRHEQYF.

The V gene is TRBV5-1, the J gene TRBJ2-7, with TRBD2 matching over 10 bases. This CDR3 contains 16 residues. The germline gives CDR1 SGHRS, CDR2 YFSETQ. V gave up 4 bases and J gave up 6 bases; unmatched junction bases: 13. The CDR3 region has the DNA TGCGCCAGCAGCCCTTCCCGGACTAGCGGCGACCTCGAGCAGTACTTC. Protein sequence: CASSPSRTSGDLEQYF. The variable domain in full, with the rest retrieved from reference TRBV5-1 and TRBJ2-7, is KAGVTQTPRYLIKTRGQQVTLSCSPISGHRSVSWYQQTPGQGLQFLFEYFSETQRNKGNFPGRFSGRQFSNSRSEMNVSTLELGDSALYLCASSPSRTSGDLEQYFGPGTRLTVT.

V is TRBV11-3 and J is TRBJ1-6; a weak D match, TRBD1 (5 bases). Trimming shortened V by 5 bases and J by 5 bases, and 10 bases separated the two germline ends. Per the germline V gene, CDR1 is SGHNT and CDR2 is YENEEA. This CDR3 region has 14 residues. The CDR3 loop is CASSLQGNNSPLHF. In DNA form, the CDR3 reads TGTGCCAGCAGCCTTCAGGGTAATAATTCACCCCTCCACTTT.

This chain links TRBV6-5 with TRBJ2-3; unclear D gene. V dropped 1 base and J dropped 0 bases, with 11 bases sitting between them. The CDR3 covers 16 residues. Germline CDR1 reads MNHEY; CDR2 reads SVGAGI. This CDR3 reads CASSYYSFASTDTQYF. The CDR3, as DNA: TGTGCCAGCAGTTACTATTCTTTCGCTAGCACAGATACGCAGTATTTT.

The chain has TRBV1 and TRBJ2-1. TRBV1 is flagged as a pseudogene. This CDR3 spans 9 amino acids. The CDR3 DNA is TGCACCAGCAGCAATGAGCAGTTCTTC. This encodes CTSSNEQFF.

The chain uses TRBV6-6 and TRBJ2-7; D call uncertain. Looked up from germline, CDR1 is MNHNY and CDR2 is SVGAGI (reference sequence). Trimming removed 8 bases at V and 3 bases at J, with 17 bases between. This CDR3 contains 14 residues. The chain's CDR3 is CASPPLGFNYEQYF. The CDR3 bases are TGTGCCAGCCCCCCGCTGGGGTTCAACTACGAGCAGTACTTC.

The V and J genes are TRBV6-4 and TRBJ1-1; 8 bases line up with TRBD1. The CDR3 spans 14 residues. CDR1 is MRHNA and CDR2 is SNTAGT in the germline V gene. The V segment lost 5 bases and the J segment 2 bases; nucleotides outside the gene matches: 4. The CDR3 protein is CASSPTGANTEAFF. The CDR3 region has the DNA TGTGCCAGCAGTCCGACAGGGGCCAACACTGAAGCTTTCTTT.

The genes are TRBV30 and TRBJ2-6; TRBD1 matches at 7 bases. After removal of 3 bases from V and 2 bases from J, the junction contained 10 bases not matched to a gene. The germline gives CDR1 GTSNPN, CDR2 SVGIG (reference sequence). CDR3 length: 17 amino acids. CDR3 sequence: CAWRKDRVLTGANVLTF. The CDR3 DNA follows: TGTGCCTGGAGAAAAGACAGGGTTCTAACTGGGGCCAACGTCCTGACTTTC.